The rows below give T cell receptor beta chains drawn from one sample of a study of glioma-infiltrating T cells after dendritic cell vaccination. Assay: immunoSEQ multiplex PCR; the TCRdb copy retains only in-frame clones and omits some. The data contain roughly 88,000 clones, more than 80% of them singletons. The sequenced sample was blood, obtained after dendritic cell vaccination. The origin of the receptors is a human donor with glioblastoma. Both conserved end residues are part of each CDR3. D genes are given only for firm matches. A row's size may be missing; if present it is once, few, many or a size class.

D | J | length | V | size | CDR3 | DNA
NA | TRBJ1-4 | 13 | TRBV5-4 | NA | CASSLPGDEKLFF | TGTGCCAGCAGCTTGCCAGGGGATGAAAAACTGTTTTTT
NA | TRBJ1-1 | 13 | TRBV12-5 | few | CASGFTGLTEAFF | TGTGCTAGTGGTTTCACAGGGTTGACTGAAGCTTTCTTT
NA | TRBJ1-5 | 16 | TRBV19 | few | CASSMEARGYSQPQHF | TGTGCCAGTAGTATGGAGGCCAGGGGTTATTCTCAGCCCCAGCATTTT
TRBD1 | TRBJ1-4 | 16 | TRBV28 | NA | CASSFRTGGFGEKLFF | TGTGCCAGCAGTTTCAGGACAGGGGGTTTTGGTGAAAAACTGTTTTTT
NA | TRBJ2-6 | 13 | TRBV19 | NA | CAGRGPGANVLTF | TGTGCCGGTCGAGGGCCTGGGGCCAACGTCCTGACTTTC
NA | TRBJ1-1 | 15 | TRBV5-1 | few | CASSAMEGENTEAFF | TGCGCCAGCAGCGCGATGGAGGGCGAAAACACTGAAGCTTTCTTT
TRBD1 | TRBJ1-6 | 17 | TRBV27 | NA | CASSPRQGAPENSPLHF | TGTGCCAGCAGTCCCCGACAGGGGGCGCCAGAAAATTCACCCCTCCACTTT
NA | TRBJ1-3 | 16 | TRBV7-9 | few | CASSLVGGASGNTIYF | TGTGCCAGCAGCTTAGTTGGGGGCGCCTCTGGAAACACCATATATTTT
NA | TRBJ2-6 | 16 | TRBV7-9 | few | CASSQEQGSGANVLTF | TGTGCCAGCAGCCAAGAACAGGGATCTGGGGCCAACGTCCTGACTTTC
NA | TRBJ2-7 | 15 | TRBV5-4 | NA | CASSPGSRGSYEQYF | TGTGCCAGCAGCCCCGGATCCAGGGGCTCCTACGAGCAGTACTTC
TRBD1 | TRBJ2-1 | 15 | TRBV7-8 | NA | CASSKNPGQGTEQFF | TGTGCCAGCAGCAAAAATCCGGGACAGGGTACTGAGCAGTTCTTC
NA | TRBJ2-3 | 13 | TRBV10-3 | NA | CATNTLEKDTQYF | TGTGCCACCAACACCCTAGAGAAGGATACGCAGTATTTT
NA | TRBJ1-2 | 16 | TRBV27 | NA | CASSFSAGNRNYGYTF | TGTGCCAGCAGTTTTTCGGCAGGGAACCGGAACTATGGCTACACCTTC
TRBD2 | TRBJ2-5 | 14 | TRBV6-1 | NA | CASSDPGGGGGQYF | TGTGCCAGCAGTGACCCTGGGGGCGGGGGGGGCCAGTACTTC
NA | TRBJ1-1 | 15 | TRBV6-5 | NA | CASSYSWQGNTEAFF | TGTGCCAGCAGTTACTCTTGGCAGGGGAACACTGAAGCTTTCTTT
NA | TRBJ1-2 | 13 | TRBV7-8 | NA | CASSQDSYYGYTF | TGTGCCAGCAGCCAGGACAGCTACTATGGCTACACCTTC
NA | TRBJ2-7 | 14 | TRBV6-5 | NA | CASRGAGGVHEQYF | TGTGCCAGCAGGGGGGCAGGTGGTGTCCACGAGCAGTACTTC
NA | TRBJ1-1 | 12 | TRBV2 | NA | CASSVAGIEAFF | TGTGCCAGCAGTGTGGCGGGAATTGAAGCTTTCTTT
NA | TRBJ2-1 | 15 | TRBV19 | NA | CASSIAGVLVNEQFF | TGTGCCAGTAGTATAGCGGGAGTGCTGGTCAATGAGCAGTTCTTC
TRBD2 | TRBJ2-3 | 15 | TRBV6-4 | few | CASSAGTSGGDTQYF | TGTGCCAGCAGTGCCGGGACTAGCGGGGGCGATACGCAGTATTTT
TRBD2 | TRBJ2-5 | 16 | TRBV10-3 | NA | CAIRPGTSGNQETQYF | TGTGCCATCAGACCCGGGACTAGCGGGAACCAAGAGACCCAGTACTTC
TRBD1 | TRBJ2-5 | 13 | TRBV27 | NA | CASSRTGKETQYF | TGTGCCAGCAGTCGGACAGGGAAAGAGACCCAGTACTTC
NA | TRBJ1-5 | 15 | TRBV7-2 | NA | CASSLDGRFNQPQHF | TGTGCCAGCAGCTTAGACGGTCGGTTCAATCAGCCCCAGCATTTT
NA | TRBJ1-3 | 19 | TRBV21-1 | NA | CASSKGPGGGQVSGNTIYF | TGTGCCAGCAGCAAAGGCCCAGGGGGTGGGCAGGTCTCTGGAAACACCATATATTTT
NA | TRBJ1-6 | 15 | TRBV19 | few | CASSMKSSYNSPLHF | TGTGCCAGTAGTATGAAGAGCTCCTATAATTCACCCCTCCACTTT
TRBD2 | TRBJ2-3 | 17 | TRBV14 | NA | CASSQDIAGGGTDTQYF | TGTGCCAGCAGCCAAGATATTGCGGGAGGGGGCACAGATACGCAGTATTTT
TRBD1 | TRBJ1-3 | 13 | TRBV19 | NA | CASIRQGGNTIYF | TGTGCCAGCATACGACAGGGTGGAAACACCATATATTTT
NA | TRBJ1-1 | 14 | TRBV6-1 | NA | CASYRGFGEGEAFF | TGTGCCAGCTATCGAGGGTTCGGCGAGGGTGAAGCTTTCTTT
NA | TRBJ1-5 | 19 | TRBV2 | NA | CASSGHLTFGINSNQPQHF | TGTGCCAGCAGCGGACATCTGACGTTTGGGATCAATAGCAATCAGCCCCAGCATTTT